This is a list of T cell receptor beta chains from one sample in a study of response to subunit inactivated influenza vaccine. One entry per CDR3 protein, called by TCRdb with MiXCR from the RT-PCR reads. Of over 650,000 distinct CDR3 sequences detected, less than 20% appear once; the ten largest clones hold roughly a tenth. The starting material was PBMCs from blood, obtained about 5 days after vaccination. These receptors all stem from a man over 45 who received an inactivated influenza vaccine. Each CDR3 is given with its conserved first and last residue. The D gene is left open where the match is weak. Clone size appears in some rows only: once, few, many, or a class for an expanded clone.

V: TRBV15
J: TRBJ1-4
D: TRBD1
length: 15
size: NA
DNA: TGTGCCACCAGCAGACGACAGGGCTTAAATGAAAAACTGTTTTTT
CDR3: CATSRRQGLNEKLFF

V: TRBV12-3/TRBV12-4
J: TRBJ2-6
D: NA
length: 16
size: few
DNA: TGTGCCAGCAGTCCTACCCGCGGTTCGGGGGCCAACGTCCTGACTTTC
CDR3: CASSPTRGSGANVLTF

V: TRBV3-1
J: TRBJ2-3
D: NA
length: 14
size: few
DNA: TGTGCCAGCAGCCAACTCCCAGGGGCAGATACGCAGTATTTT
CDR3: CASSQLPGADTQYF

V: TRBV20-1
J: TRBJ2-1
D: NA
length: 14
size: few
DNA: TGCAGTGCTAGATCTGGACCGGACTACAATGAGCAGTTCTTC
CDR3: CSARSGPDYNEQFF

V: TRBV5-1
J: TRBJ2-7
D: TRBD2
length: 15
size: NA
DNA: TGCGCCAGCAGCACCTCCACTAGCGGGAGCTACGAGCAGTACTTC
CDR3: CASSTSTSGSYEQYF

V: TRBV2
J: TRBJ2-3
D: TRBD2
length: 18
size: NA
DNA: TGTGCCTTCAGTTTCGCAAATCTCCTGGGACTAAGCACAGATACGCAGTATTTT
CDR3: CAFSFANLLGLSTDTQYF

V: TRBV4-1
J: TRBJ2-2
D: NA
length: 17
size: few
DNA: TGCGCCAGCAGCCAAGTCTCCGGGGGCGTGAACACCGGGGAGCTGTTTTTT
CDR3: CASSQVSGGVNTGELFF

V: TRBV7-2
J: TRBJ2-3
D: NA
length: 13
size: NA
DNA: TGTGCCAGCAGTATCCCAACTATAGATACGCAGTATTTT
CDR3: CASSIPTIDTQYF

V: TRBV5-1
J: TRBJ2-7
D: NA
length: 15
size: NA
DNA: TGCGCCAGCAGCTTGGCCTTCAGGGTGACCGACGAGCAGTACTTC
CDR3: CASSLAFRVTDEQYF

V: TRBV2
J: TRBJ2-7
D: TRBD1
length: 14
size: NA
DNA: TGTGCCAGCAGCGCTCAGGGGGCGAACTACGAGCAGTACTTC
CDR3: CASSAQGANYEQYF

V: TRBV15
J: TRBJ2-7
D: NA
length: 14
size: NA
DNA: TGTGCCACCAGCGGGGAAAGGATGTTTCGGGAGCAGTACTTC
CDR3: CATSGERMFREQYF

V: TRBV15
J: TRBJ2-3
D: TRBD1
length: 15
size: NA
DNA: TGTGCCACCAGCAGAGGGGGACAGCCCACAGATACGCAGTATTTT
CDR3: CATSRGGQPTDTQYF

V: TRBV4-3
J: TRBJ2-1
D: NA
length: 18
size: few
DNA: TGCGCCAGCAGCCAAGATCTGGGACGGGACCCTAATCTCCGTGAGCAGTTCTTC
CDR3: CASSQDLGRDPNLREQFF

V: TRBV27
J: TRBJ2-5
D: TRBD1
length: 13
size: few
DNA: TGTGCCAGCACCGACAGGGACCAAGAGACCCAGTACTTC
CDR3: CASTDRDQETQYF

V: TRBV4-2
J: TRBJ2-7
D: TRBD1
length: 16
size: once
DNA: TGTGCCAGCAGCCGAGACCGGGACAGGGGGTTGGGGGAGCAGTACTTC
CDR3: CASSRDRDRGLGEQYF

V: TRBV4-2
J: TRBJ2-1
D: NA
length: 15
size: NA
DNA: TGTGCCAGCAGCCAAGATCTGGGACCTTACAATGAGCAGTTCTTC
CDR3: CASSQDLGPYNEQFF

V: TRBV29-1
J: TRBJ2-3
D: NA
length: 17
size: NA
DNA: TGCAGCGTTGTGGGCAGGACTTACGAGGACAGCACAGATACGCAGTATTTT
CDR3: CSVVGRTYEDSTDTQYF

V: TRBV6-2/TRBV6-3
J: TRBJ1-1
D: NA
length: 13
size: few
DNA: TGTGCCAGCAGTTACCGGAGGGACACTGAAGCTTTCTTT
CDR3: CASSYRRDTEAFF

V: TRBV29-1
J: TRBJ2-1
D: NA
length: 18
size: NA
DNA: TGCAGCGTTGAAAGGGGGGCTAGCGGCCCTAGCTCCTACAATGAGCAGTTCTTC
CDR3: CSVERGASGPSSYNEQFF

V: TRBV4-1
J: TRBJ2-4
D: TRBD2
length: 19
size: few
DNA: TGCGCCAGCAGCCAAGAGGGACTAGCGGGGGGGCGAGCCAAAAACATTCAGTACTTC
CDR3: CASSQEGLAGGRAKNIQYF

V: TRBV6-1
J: TRBJ1-6
D: TRBD1
length: 13
size: NA
DNA: TGTGCCAGCAACGGACAGGACGGGTCACCCCTCCACTTT
CDR3: CASNGQDGSPLHF

V: TRBV29-1
J: TRBJ2-7
D: NA
length: 20
size: many
DNA: TGCAGCGTTGAAGACTCCGGATCAAGGGGTGGCGGGACCTACTCCTACGAGCAGTACTTC
CDR3: CSVEDSGSRGGGTYSYEQYF

V: TRBV5-1
J: TRBJ2-5
D: NA
length: 14
size: NA
DNA: TGCGCCAGCAGCTTGGGGCGCAGGGAAGAGACCCAGTACTTC
CDR3: CASSLGRREETQYF

V: TRBV6-5
J: TRBJ2-5
D: NA
length: 14
size: many
DNA: TGTGCCAGCAGTTACTCTGGCGGCCAAGAGACCCAGTACTTC
CDR3: CASSYSGGQETQYF

V: TRBV12-3/TRBV12-4
J: TRBJ2-2
D: TRBD1
length: 14
size: many
DNA: TGTGCCAGCAGTTTACAGGGGGCTTCCGGGGAGCTGTTTTTT
CDR3: CASSLQGASGELFF

V: TRBV5-1
J: TRBJ2-7
D: NA
length: 15
size: few
DNA: TGCGCCAGCAGCTTGGATTGGGGAAGCTCCTACGAGCAGTACTTC
CDR3: CASSLDWGSSYEQYF

V: TRBV9
J: TRBJ1-5
D: TRBD1
length: 14
size: few
DNA: TGTGCCAGCAGCATTACAGGGGGCTTTCAGCCCCAGCATTTT
CDR3: CASSITGGFQPQHF

V: TRBV3-1
J: TRBJ1-6
D: NA
length: 13
size: NA
DNA: TGTGCCAGCAGCCAAGGGAGGGGAGCACCCCTCCACTTT
CDR3: CASSQGRGAPLHF

V: TRBV27
J: TRBJ2-1
D: TRBD2
length: 13
size: few
DNA: TGTGCCAGCAGTCAACTAGCGAGGGATGAGCAGTTCTTC
CDR3: CASSQLARDEQFF

V: TRBV11-2
J: TRBJ2-1
D: NA
length: 11
size: few
DNA: TGTGCCAGCAGCTTCGAGAATGAGCAGTTCTTC
CDR3: CASSFENEQFF

V: TRBV6-1
J: TRBJ2-7
D: TRBD2
length: 16
size: few
DNA: TGTGCCAGCAGTCTTGGGGGACTAGCGGGGCGCAACGAGCAGTACTTC
CDR3: CASSLGGLAGRNEQYF

V: TRBV7-9
J: TRBJ2-3
D: TRBD1
length: 16
size: NA
DNA: TGTGCCAGCAGCTTAGCATTGACAGGGGGCAGGGATACGCAGTATTTT
CDR3: CASSLALTGGRDTQYF

V: TRBV7-9
J: TRBJ2-7
D: TRBD1
length: 14
size: NA
DNA: TGTGCCAGCAGCTTCGTGACAGGGGGCGGAGAGCAGTACTTC
CDR3: CASSFVTGGGEQYF

V: TRBV24-1
J: TRBJ2-1
D: TRBD1
length: 16
size: NA
DNA: TGTGCCACCAGTGATTTCCTCGGGACAGATCACAATGAGCAGTTCTTC
CDR3: CATSDFLGTDHNEQFF

V: TRBV5-1
J: TRBJ2-4
D: NA
length: 14
size: few
DNA: TGCGCCAGCAGCTTGGGAGGGCCCGGAAACATTCAGTACTTC
CDR3: CASSLGGPGNIQYF

V: TRBV5-6
J: TRBJ2-1
D: NA
length: 14
size: many
DNA: TGTGCCAGCAGCTTTTGGACTTTGGGGAATGAGCAGTTCTTC
CDR3: CASSFWTLGNEQFF

V: TRBV4-2
J: TRBJ1-3
D: NA
length: 15
size: NA
DNA: TGTGCCAGCAGCCGCCAAGGATCAGGGGGAAACACCATATATTTT
CDR3: CASSRQGSGGNTIYF

V: TRBV6-2/TRBV6-3
J: TRBJ2-3
D: TRBD1
length: 14
size: NA
DNA: TGTGCCAGCAACCCGACAGGGAAAGCAGATACGCAGTATTTT
CDR3: CASNPTGKADTQYF

V: TRBV5-5
J: TRBJ2-1
D: NA
length: 16
size: many
DNA: TGTGCCAGCAGCTTGGATCCCGGGGCTGGGGCCAATGAGCAGTTCTTC
CDR3: CASSLDPGAGANEQFF

V: TRBV6-2/TRBV6-3
J: TRBJ1-1
D: TRBD1
length: 11
size: NA
DNA: TGTGCCAGCAACCAGGGGGTTGAAGCTTTCTTT
CDR3: CASNQGVEAFF

V: TRBV12-3/TRBV12-4
J: TRBJ2-1
D: TRBD2
length: 15
size: many
DNA: TGTGCCAGCAGTTTAGGGCTAGCGGGGTACAATGAGCAGTTCTTC
CDR3: CASSLGLAGYNEQFF

V: TRBV4-2
J: TRBJ2-7
D: NA
length: 15
size: NA
DNA: TGTGCCAGCAGCCAAGGTCAGGGCGTTCAGGACGAGCAGTACTTC
CDR3: CASSQGQGVQDEQYF

V: TRBV6-6
J: TRBJ2-7
D: TRBD2
length: 13
size: NA
DNA: TGTGCCAGCAGCGCCGGGAGGTATAACGAGCAGTACTTC
CDR3: CASSAGRYNEQYF

V: TRBV18
J: TRBJ2-1
D: NA
length: 18
size: NA
DNA: TGTGCCAGCTCACCATCACAGTCTGGCGGGTCCCGGGATAATGAGCAGTTCTTC
CDR3: CASSPSQSGGSRDNEQFF

V: TRBV4-3
J: TRBJ2-2
D: TRBD2
length: 18
size: few
DNA: TGCGCCAGCAGCCCCCACCTAGCGGGAGAAGTAAACACCGGGGAGCTGTTTTTT
CDR3: CASSPHLAGEVNTGELFF

V: TRBV20-1
J: TRBJ2-4
D: NA
length: 13
size: NA
DNA: TGCAGTGTGTTGCAGGGGACCAAAAACATTCAGTACTTC
CDR3: CSVLQGTKNIQYF

V: TRBV20-1
J: TRBJ2-3
D: NA
length: 11
size: many
DNA: TGCAGTGCCACCAGGACAGATACGCAGTATTTT
CDR3: CSATRTDTQYF

V: TRBV7-9
J: TRBJ2-5
D: TRBD2
length: 15
size: NA
DNA: TGTGCCAGCAGCCTCCGACTAGCGGGGAAAGAGACCCAGTACTTC
CDR3: CASSLRLAGKETQYF

V: TRBV4-3
J: TRBJ2-7
D: NA
length: 15
size: few
DNA: TGCGCCAGCAGCCAAGCCACCTATCCTTCCTACGAGCAGTACTTC
CDR3: CASSQATYPSYEQYF

V: TRBV5-1
J: TRBJ1-1
D: NA
length: 14
size: many
DNA: TGCGCCAGCAGCTTGGATCCAGGGAACACTGAAGCTTTCTTT
CDR3: CASSLDPGNTEAFF